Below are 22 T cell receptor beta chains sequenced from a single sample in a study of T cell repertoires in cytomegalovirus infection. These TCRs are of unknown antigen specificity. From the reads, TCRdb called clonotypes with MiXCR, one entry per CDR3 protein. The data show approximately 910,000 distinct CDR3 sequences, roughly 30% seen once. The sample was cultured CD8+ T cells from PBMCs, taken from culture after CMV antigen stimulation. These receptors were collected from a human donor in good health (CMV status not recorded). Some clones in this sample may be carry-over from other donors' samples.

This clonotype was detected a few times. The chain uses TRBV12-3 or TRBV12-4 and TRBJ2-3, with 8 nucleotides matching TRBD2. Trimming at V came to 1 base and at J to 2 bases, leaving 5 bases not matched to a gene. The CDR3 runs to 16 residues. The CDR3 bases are TGTGCCAGCAGTTTAGTGGGTAGCGGGATCACAGATACGCAGTATTTT. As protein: CASSLVGSGITDTQYF.

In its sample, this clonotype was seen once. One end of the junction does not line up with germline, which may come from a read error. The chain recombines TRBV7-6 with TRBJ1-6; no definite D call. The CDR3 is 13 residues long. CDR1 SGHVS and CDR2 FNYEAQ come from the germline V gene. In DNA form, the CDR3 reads TGTGCCAACAGCCAGACCCAGAATTCACCCCTCCACTTT. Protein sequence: CANSQTQNSPLHF. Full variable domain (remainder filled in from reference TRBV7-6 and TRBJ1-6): GAGVSQSPRYKVTKRGQDVALRCDPISGHVSLYWYRQALGQGPEFLTYFNYEAQQDKSGLPNDRFSAERPEGSISTLTIQRTEQRDSAMYRCANSQTQNSPLHFGNGTRLTVT.

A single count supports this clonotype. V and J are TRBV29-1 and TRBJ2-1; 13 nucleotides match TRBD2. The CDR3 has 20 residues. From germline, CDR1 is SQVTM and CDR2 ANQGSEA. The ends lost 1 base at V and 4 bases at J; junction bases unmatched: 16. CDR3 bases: TGCAGCGTTGAAGGCCTGACAGGGCGACTAGCGGGGGGACGATACAATGAGCAGTTCTTC. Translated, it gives CSVEGLTGRLAGGRYNEQFF.

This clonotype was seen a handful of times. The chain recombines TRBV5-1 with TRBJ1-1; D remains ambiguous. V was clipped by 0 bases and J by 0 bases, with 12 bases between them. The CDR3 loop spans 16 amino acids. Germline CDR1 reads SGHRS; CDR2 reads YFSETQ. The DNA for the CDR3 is TGCGCCAGCAGCTTGGCGGAACAGCTGATGAACACTGAAGCTTTCTTT. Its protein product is CASSLAEQLMNTEAFF.

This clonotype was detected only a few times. CDR3 loop: CASSFERWQETQYF. The CDR3 coding sequence is TGTGCCAGCAGTTTTGAGAGGTGGCAAGAGACCCAGTACTTC. The genes are TRBV7-9 and TRBJ2-5; no definite D call. V was cut by 6 bases and J by 2 bases, with 13 bases left in between. The CDR3 runs to 14 residues. Germline CDR1 is SEHNR and CDR2 is FQNEAQ (reference sequence).

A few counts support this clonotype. CDR3: CASSGRTGTGGNTQYF. The CDR3 nucleotides are TGTGCCAGCAGCGGCCGAACCGGGACAGGTGGAAATACGCAGTATTTT. V usage is TRBV5-4 and J usage is TRBJ2-3, with 8 bases that match TRBD1. The CDR3 extends over 16 amino acids. V shed 4 bases and J 7 bases; nucleotides not matched to a gene: 14. Per the germline V gene, CDR1 is SGHNT and CDR2 is YYREEE (reference sequence).

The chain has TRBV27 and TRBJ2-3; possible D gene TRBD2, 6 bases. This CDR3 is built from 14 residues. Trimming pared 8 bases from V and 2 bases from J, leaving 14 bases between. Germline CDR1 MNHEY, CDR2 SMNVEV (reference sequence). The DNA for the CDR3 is TGTGCCAGCCAACCTGGGACTTACACAGATACGCAGTATTTT. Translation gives CASQPGTYTDTQYF.

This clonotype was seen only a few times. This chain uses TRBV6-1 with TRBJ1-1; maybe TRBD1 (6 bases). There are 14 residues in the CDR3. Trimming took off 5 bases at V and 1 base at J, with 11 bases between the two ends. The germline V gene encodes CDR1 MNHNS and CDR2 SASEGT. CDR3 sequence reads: CASSTGGANTEAFF. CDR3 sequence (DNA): TGTGCCAGCAGTACGGGGGGCGCGAACACTGAAGCTTTCTTT.

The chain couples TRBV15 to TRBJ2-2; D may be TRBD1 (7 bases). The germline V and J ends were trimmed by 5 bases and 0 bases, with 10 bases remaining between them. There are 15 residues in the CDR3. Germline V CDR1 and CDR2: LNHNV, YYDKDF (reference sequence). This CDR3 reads CATSRGTANTGELFF. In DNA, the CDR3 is TGTGCCACCAGCCGCGGGACAGCGAACACCGGGGAGCTGTTTTTT.

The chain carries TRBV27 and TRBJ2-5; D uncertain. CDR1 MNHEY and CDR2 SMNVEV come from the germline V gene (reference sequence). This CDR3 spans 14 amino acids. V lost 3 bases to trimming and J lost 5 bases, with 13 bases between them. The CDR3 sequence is CASSFGYIPETQYF. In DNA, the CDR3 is TGTGCCAGCAGTTTTGGGTATATCCCGGAGACCCAGTACTTC.

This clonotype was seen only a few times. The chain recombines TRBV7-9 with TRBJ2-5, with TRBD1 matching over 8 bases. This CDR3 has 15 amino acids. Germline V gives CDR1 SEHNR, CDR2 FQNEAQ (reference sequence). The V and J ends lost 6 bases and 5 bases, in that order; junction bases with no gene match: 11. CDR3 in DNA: TGTGCCAGCAGGATAATATCGACAGGGGATGAGACCCAGTACTTC. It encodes CASRIISTGDETQYF.

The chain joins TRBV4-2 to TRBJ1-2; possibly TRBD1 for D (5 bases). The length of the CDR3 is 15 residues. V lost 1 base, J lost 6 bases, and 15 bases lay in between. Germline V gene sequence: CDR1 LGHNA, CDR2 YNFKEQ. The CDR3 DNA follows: TGTGCCAGCAGCCAAGCAAACACAGGAGGGGATGGCTACACCTTC. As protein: CASSQANTGGDGYTF.

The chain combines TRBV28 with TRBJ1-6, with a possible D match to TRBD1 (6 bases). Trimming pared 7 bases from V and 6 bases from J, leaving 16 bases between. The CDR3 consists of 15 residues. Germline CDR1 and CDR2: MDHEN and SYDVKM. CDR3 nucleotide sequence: TGTGCCAGCACCGCGCAGGGGTCTGGTAATTCACCCCTCCACTTT. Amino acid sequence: CASTAQGSGNSPLHF.

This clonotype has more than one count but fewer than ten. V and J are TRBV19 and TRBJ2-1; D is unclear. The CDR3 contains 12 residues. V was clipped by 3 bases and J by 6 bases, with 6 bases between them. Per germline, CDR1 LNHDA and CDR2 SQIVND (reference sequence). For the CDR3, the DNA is TGTGCCAGTAGTATCTCTCTCAATGAGCAGTTCTTC. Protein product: CASSISLNEQFF. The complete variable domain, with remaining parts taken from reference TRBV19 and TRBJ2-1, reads DGGITQSPKYLFRKEGQNVTLSCEQNLNHDAMYWYRQDPGQGLRLIYYSQIVNDFQKGDIAEGYSVSREKKESFPLTVTSAQKNPTAFYLCASSISLNEQFFGPGTRLTVL.

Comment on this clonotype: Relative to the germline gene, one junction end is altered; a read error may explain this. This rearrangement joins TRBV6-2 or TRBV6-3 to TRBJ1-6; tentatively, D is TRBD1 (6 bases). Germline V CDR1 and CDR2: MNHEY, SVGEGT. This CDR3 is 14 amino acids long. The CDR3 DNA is TGTGCCAACAGTCTCCAGGGGCCCACTTCACCCCTCCACTTT. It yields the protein CANSLQGPTSPLHF.

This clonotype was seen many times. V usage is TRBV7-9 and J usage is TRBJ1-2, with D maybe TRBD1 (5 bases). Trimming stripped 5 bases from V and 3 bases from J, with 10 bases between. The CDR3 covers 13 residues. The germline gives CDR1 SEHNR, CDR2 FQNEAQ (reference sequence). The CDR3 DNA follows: TGTGCCAGCAGCCCACAGGTCTACTATGGCTACACCTTC. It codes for CASSPQVYYGYTF.

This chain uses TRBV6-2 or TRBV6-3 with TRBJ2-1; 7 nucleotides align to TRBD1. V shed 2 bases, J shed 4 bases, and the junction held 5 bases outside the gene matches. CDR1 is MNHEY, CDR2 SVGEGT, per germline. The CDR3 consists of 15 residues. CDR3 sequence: CASSYGRGIYNEQFF. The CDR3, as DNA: TGTGCCAGCAGTTACGGCAGGGGGATATACAATGAGCAGTTCTTC.

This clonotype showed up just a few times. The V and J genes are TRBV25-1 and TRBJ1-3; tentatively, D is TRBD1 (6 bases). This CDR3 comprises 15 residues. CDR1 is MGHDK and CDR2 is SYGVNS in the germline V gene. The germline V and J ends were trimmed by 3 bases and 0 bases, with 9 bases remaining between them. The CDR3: CASSEGTLSGNTIYF. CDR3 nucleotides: TGTGCCAGCAGTGAGGGGACACTCTCTGGAAACACCATATATTTT.

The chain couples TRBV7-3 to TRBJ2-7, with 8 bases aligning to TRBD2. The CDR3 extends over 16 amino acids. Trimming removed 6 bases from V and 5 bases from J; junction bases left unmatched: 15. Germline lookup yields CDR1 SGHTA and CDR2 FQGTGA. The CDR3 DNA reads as TGTGCCAGCAGAATAATTAGAGCGGGGGAGCGACACGAGCAGTACTTC. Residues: CASRIIRAGERHEQYF.

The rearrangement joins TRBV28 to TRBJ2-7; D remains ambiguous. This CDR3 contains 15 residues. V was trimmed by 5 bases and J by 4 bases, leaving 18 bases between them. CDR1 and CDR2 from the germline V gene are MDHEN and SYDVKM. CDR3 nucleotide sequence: TGTGCCAGCAGTACCCCAGAAAAAGGACCTTACGAGCAGTACGTC. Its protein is CASSTPEKGPYEQYV.

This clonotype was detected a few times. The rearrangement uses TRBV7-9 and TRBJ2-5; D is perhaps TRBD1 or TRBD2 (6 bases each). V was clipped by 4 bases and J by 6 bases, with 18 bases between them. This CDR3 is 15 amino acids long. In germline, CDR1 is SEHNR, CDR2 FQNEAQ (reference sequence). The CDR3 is CASSSTEGGLKTQYF. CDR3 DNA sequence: TGTGCCAGCAGCTCGACGGAGGGGGGTCTTAAGACCCAGTACTTC.

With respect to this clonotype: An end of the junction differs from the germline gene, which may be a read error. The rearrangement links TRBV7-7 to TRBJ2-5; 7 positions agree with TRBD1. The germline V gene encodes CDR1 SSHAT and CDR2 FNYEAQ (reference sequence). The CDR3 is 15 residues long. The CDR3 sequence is CASSQERQGQETQYF. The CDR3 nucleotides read TGTGCTAGCAGCCAGGAGAGACAGGGACAAGAGACCCAGTACTTC.